The sequence of this TCR beta chain was determined in a study of cytomegalovirus exposure and HLA in healthy donors. It was with 60 Vbeta and 13 Jbeta primers that the PCR ran. Source study methods: Later reanalysis found 80 million or so unique TCR beta chains, 9 million to 12 million of them shared. Assay used: immunoSEQ multiplex PCR; TCRdb lists only in-frame clones, some missing. V and J calls and clone size are given by that table; D and trimming were obtained from the DNA. The sample yields about 61,000 clones, more than 75% seen once. Per the germline V gene, CDR1 is ENHRY and CDR2 is SYGVKD. The CDR3 runs to 20 residues. V dropped 4 bases and J dropped 4; count of bases not matched to a gene: 21.

The clonotype was recovered from a man between 18 and 29 years old in good health and CMV-seronegative. The genes are TRBV10-3 and TRBJ2-3; TRBD2 matches at 9 bases. The sample consisted of PBMCs. The CDR3, as DNA: TGTGCCATCAGTGCCCCCGCGGGGAGCGGGGGGTCGCAGACCGCAGATACGCAGTATTTT. Its translation: CAISAPAGSGGSQTADTQYF.